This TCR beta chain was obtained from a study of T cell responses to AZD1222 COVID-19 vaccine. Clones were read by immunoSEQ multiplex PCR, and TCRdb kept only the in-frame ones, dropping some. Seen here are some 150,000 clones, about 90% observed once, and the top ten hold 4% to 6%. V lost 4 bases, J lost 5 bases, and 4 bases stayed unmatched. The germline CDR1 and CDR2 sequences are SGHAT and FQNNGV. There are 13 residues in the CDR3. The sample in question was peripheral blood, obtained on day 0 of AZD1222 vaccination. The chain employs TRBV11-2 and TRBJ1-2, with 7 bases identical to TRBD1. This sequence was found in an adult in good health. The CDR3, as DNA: TGTGCCAGCAGCTCAGGGGGGCCGTATGGCTACACCTTC. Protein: CASSSGGPYGYTF.